The T cell receptor (beta chain) described here comes from a study of control samples from healthy donors and cancer patients. The V and J ends lost 6 bases and 0 bases respectively, with 11 bases between them. This CDR3 is 14 amino acids long. CDR1 is SGHDN, CDR2 FVKESK, per germline. Generated by immunoSEQ multiplex PCR, the TCRdb table keeps only in-frame clones and is missing some. In the table there are around 31,000 clones, approximately 95% of which are singletons. This clonotype originated in a man in his 60s in good health. Sequenced material: blood. This chain links TRBV14 with TRBJ1-1; D call uncertain. The CDR3 loop is CASSLMGMNTEAFF. In DNA form, the CDR3 reads TGTGCCAGCAGTTTAATGGGTATGAACACTGAAGCTTTCTTT.